The 7 T cell receptor beta chains given below trace back to one sample, sequenced in a study of shared clonotypes between healthy human individuals. Selected positively for CCR7 and CD45RO-negative, naive CD8 cells excluded terminally differentiated effector memory CD45RA+ cells. TCRdb keeps only in-frame clones here, not all; method: immunoSEQ multiplex PCR. The table has roughly 2,000,000 clones, about 95% seen once; the top ten hold under 1.5%. The sequenced sample was naive CD8+ T cells sorted from blood. The receptors derive from a man aged 18 to 35 in good health.

The CDR3 region is CASSRRDRGNQPQHF. The CDR3, as DNA: TGCGCCAGCAGCCGCCGGGACAGGGGCAATCAGCCCCAGCATTTT. The rearrangement joins TRBV5-1 to TRBJ1-5, with 9 positions matching TRBD1. V shed 4 bases and J 2 bases; nucleotides not matched to a gene: 4. There are 15 residues in the CDR3. The germline V gene encodes CDR1 SGHRS and CDR2 YFSETQ.

The chain uses TRBV30 and TRBJ1-3, with 7 bases fitting TRBD1. Germline CDR1 reads GTSNPN; CDR2 reads SVGIG (reference sequence). The CDR3 totals 16 residues. Trimming took 8 bases from V and 0 from J; bases not matched to a gene: 13. As DNA, the CDR3 is TGTGCCGCCGAACAGGGGATGGGGATCTCTGGAAACACCATATATTTT. This codes for CAAEQGMGISGNTIYF.

The chain has TRBV2 and TRBJ2-2; the match to TRBD1 covers 10 bases. The germline CDR1 and CDR2 sequences are SNHLY and FYNNEI. This CDR3 has 16 residues. The trim removed 5 bases at V and 4 bases at J, leaving 7 bases unmatched. CDR3 nucleotide sequence: TGTGCCAGCAGTCACCCGGGACAGGGGACCACCGGGGAGCTGTTTTTT. It yields the protein CASSHPGQGTTGELFF.

This chain joins TRBV10-1 and TRBJ2-1; TRBD1 matches at 10 bases. The V and J ends lost 3 bases and 5 bases, in that order; junction bases with no gene match: 4. From germline, CDR1 is WNHNN and CDR2 SYGVQD (reference sequence). CDR3 length: 15 residues. CDR3 DNA sequence: TGCGCCAGCAGTGACTCCGGGACAGGGGACAATGAGCAGTTCTTC. It yields the protein CASSDSGTGDNEQFF.

V is TRBV7-8 and J is TRBJ2-7, with D unresolved. Germline CDR1 is SGHVS and CDR2 is FQNEAQ. V was clipped by 5 bases and J by 3 bases, with 17 bases between them. This CDR3 contains 15 residues. The CDR3 sequence is CASSPPGVSIYEQYF. CDR3 DNA sequence: TGTGCCAGCAGCCCTCCTGGGGTATCTATCTACGAGCAGTACTTC.

The chain has TRBV9 and TRBJ1-5; tentative D call: TRBD1 (5 bases). Trimming stripped 0 bases from V and 6 bases from J, with 16 bases between. This CDR3 is 16 amino acids long. Germline loops: CDR1 SGDLS, CDR2 YYNGEE. The CDR3, as DNA: TGTGCCAGCAGCGTAGGTGGGGCCGGAGGGGTTCAGCCCCAGCATTTT. This codes for CASSVGGAGGVQPQHF.

The rearrangement uses TRBV4-1 and TRBJ2-3; a possible D gene is TRBD2 (5 bases). The CDR3 runs 15 residues. V lost 1 base and J 0 bases, leaving 8 bases between the germline ends. Germline CDR1 MGHRA, CDR2 YSYEKL. The chain's CDR3 is CASSQGTLSTDTQYF. The CDR3, as DNA: TGCGCCAGCAGCCAAGGGACTCTTAGCACAGATACGCAGTATTTT.